This T cell receptor (beta chain) was captured by sequencing in a study of control samples from healthy donors and cancer patients. The CDR3 contains 14 residues. Germline CDR1 and CDR2: SNHLY and FYNNEI. V gave up 1 base and J gave up 4 bases, with 10 bases separating them. Sequencing used immunoSEQ multiplex PCR; TCRdb keeps in-frame clones, though not all of them. The table shows some 13,000 clones, with around four fifths occurring only once. This chain joins TRBV2 and TRBJ1-1; D is perhaps TRBD1 (6 bases). The sequenced sample consisted of formalin-fixed, paraffin-embedded tissue. This clonotype was sampled from a male donor with melanoma. The CDR3 region is CASSEEQGGTEAFF. For the CDR3, the DNA is TGTGCCAGCAGTGAAGAACAGGGTGGCACTGAAGCTTTCTTT. The entire variable domain, with the rest obtained from reference TRBV2 and TRBJ1-1, is as follows: EPEVTQTPSHQVTQMGQEVILRCVPISNHLYFYWYRQILGQKVEFLVSFYNNEISEKSEIFDDQFSVERPDGSNFTLKIRSTKLEDSAMYFCASSEEQGGTEAFFGQGTRLTVV.